The source of this T cell receptor beta chain is a study of shared clonotypes between healthy human individuals. Sequencing was at deep level. Each subset's genomic DNA was split evenly across several immunoSEQ plates. Researchers sequenced unsorted PBMC DNA using ten immunoSEQ deep assay plates. As handled by the study authors: Junction-only sequences without quality scores came from ImmunoSEQ, so filtering differed. The assay was immunoSEQ multiplex PCR, and TCRdb's table has in-frame clones only and misses some. V and J calls and clone size are those listed in that table; D and trimming were worked out from the DNA. The sample includes hundreds of thousands of clones, roughly 80% seen only once; the top ten take roughly 13%. Germline V CDR1 and CDR2: MNHEY, SVGAGI. This CDR3 region has 16 residues. V lost 1 base, J lost 8 bases, and 7 bases stayed unmatched. About this clone itself: A far larger clone is only one base removed, so a read error is likely.

The V and J genes are TRBV6-5 and TRBJ1-4; 10 nucleotides agree with TRBD1. The sequence came from a woman aged 40 to 49 in good health. Some clones in this sample may be carry-over from other donors' samples. The sequenced material came from PBMCs. CDR3 nucleotide sequence: TGTGCCAGCAGTTACTTGATGGGGACAGGGGTAGAAAAACTGTTTTTT. This codes for CASSYLMGTGVEKLFF.